The 19 T cell receptor beta chains given below trace back to one sample, sequenced in a study of blood T cell repertoires in COVID-19. Profiling relied on immunoSEQ multiplex PCR, and the TCRdb table lists in-frame clones only, not all of them. The repertoire holds approximately 97,000 clones, with 85% as singletons. Input material: peripheral blood. These receptors were obtained from a man older than 75 with acute or convalescent COVID-19.

This rearrangement joins TRBV18 to TRBJ1-5; D perhaps matches TRBD1 (5 bases). The V end was cut by 3 bases, the J end by 3 bases, with 6 bases between. Germline CDR1 KGHSH, CDR2 LQKENI. The CDR3 runs 13 residues. For the CDR3, the DNA is TGTGCCAGCTCACCGACAGTCAATCAGCCCCAGCATTTT. The encoded protein is CASSPTVNQPQHF.

This chain links TRBV25-1 with TRBJ2-7, with 9 bases aligning to TRBD2. The ends lost 6 bases at V and 2 bases at J; junction bases unmatched: 2. The germline V gene has CDR1 MGHDK and CDR2 SYGVNS. This CDR3 has 13 residues. The CDR3: CASRTSGAYEQYF. The CDR3 DNA follows: TGTGCCAGCAGGACTAGCGGAGCCTACGAGCAGTACTTC.

There are a few counts of this clone. CDR3 DNA sequence: TGCGCCAGCAGTGGGGCGCCAGGGGTCGGTCAGCCCCAGCATTTT. It is translated as CASSGAPGVGQPQHF. The rearrangement uses TRBV4-1 and TRBJ1-5, with a tentative D call TRBD1 (6 bases). Germline CDR1 is MGHRA and CDR2 is YSYEKL. The V and J ends lost 6 bases and 6 bases respectively, with 18 bases between them. This CDR3 is built from 15 residues.

This clone was seen a single time. The CDR3: CASSPSGQGVLRNTEAFF. The DNA of the CDR3 is TGTGCCAGCTCACCATCGGGACAGGGGGTTCTCAGGAACACTGAAGCTTTCTTT. The gene calls are TRBV18 and TRBJ1-1; 11 nucleotides agree with TRBD1. Trimming cost V 2 bases and J 1 base; bases outside gene matches: 9. Germline V gene sequence: CDR1 KGHSH, CDR2 LQKENI. This CDR3 spans 18 amino acids.

The chain recombines TRBV10-3 with TRBJ2-1; 8 bases match TRBD2. This CDR3 comprises 14 residues. CDR1 and CDR2 (germline): ENHRY, SYGVKD. With V trimmed by 3 bases and J by 7 bases, 5 bases remained unmatched. CDR3: CAISDLAGGNEQFF. DNA for the CDR3: TGTGCCATCAGTGATTTGGCGGGAGGTAATGAGCAGTTCTTC.

The chain combines TRBV3-1 (or the pseudogene TRBV3-2) with TRBJ2-1, with 8 bases aligning to TRBD1. V lost 6 bases and J lost 7; bases outside the gene matches: 11. The CDR3 is 15 amino acids. Germline CDR1 LGHDT, CDR2 YNNKEL (reference sequence). In DNA, the CDR3 is TGTGCCAGCAGGGGGGGCAGGGGGCCTCGGAATGAGCAGTTCTTC. It yields the protein CASRGGRGPRNEQFF.

CDR3 coding DNA: TGTGCCAGCAGATATACAGGGAAAGGGACACCCCTCCACTTT. It yields the protein CASRYTGKGTPLHF. The chain joins TRBV6-5 to TRBJ1-6; a weak D match, TRBD1 (6 bases). V was clipped by 6 bases and J by 11 bases, with 17 bases between them. There are 14 residues in the CDR3. Germline CDR1 reads MNHEY; CDR2 reads SVGAGI.

The CDR3 is CASSASGTNTGELFF. As DNA, the CDR3 is TGCGCCTCTTCGGCTAGCGGGACCAACACCGGGGAGCTGTTTTTT. The rearrangement links TRBV5-1 to TRBJ2-2; the match to TRBD2 covers 9 bases. The CDR3 has 15 residues. The germline V gene has CDR1 SGHRS and CDR2 YFSETQ. V dropped 10 bases and J dropped 2; count of bases not matched to a gene: 9.

The chain joins TRBV5-4 to TRBJ2-5, with unresolved D. The germline gives CDR1 SGHNT, CDR2 YYREEE (reference sequence). The CDR3 runs to 12 residues. The V end lost 2 bases, the J end lost 2 bases, and 4 bases lay between the germline ends. The CDR3 DNA reads TGTGCCAGCAGCTTCCCTCAAGAGACCCAGTACTTC. Translating gives CASSFPQETQYF.

This chain links TRBV7-2 with TRBJ1-3, with 8 bases lining up with TRBD1. Germline lookup yields CDR1 SGHTA and CDR2 FQGNSA. V trimming: 3 bases; J trimming: 2 bases; junction bases outside the gene matches: 6. The CDR3 is 16 residues long. As DNA, the CDR3 is TGTGCCAGCAGCTTCGGACAGGGTTTGACTGGAAACACCATATATTTT. This gives the protein CASSFGQGLTGNTIYF.

The chain couples TRBV7-2 to TRBJ2-6; a possible D gene is TRBD2 (6 bases). Germline V CDR1 and CDR2: SGHTA, FQGNSA. Deletions cut 4 bases from V and 0 bases from J, with 13 bases between. The CDR3 sequence is 17 residues long. The chain's CDR3 is CASSSGGPRSGANVLTF. In nucleotides, the CDR3 is TGTGCCAGCAGCTCCGGGGGACCCCGCTCTGGGGCCAACGTCCTGACTTTC.

The rearrangement joins TRBV5-4 to TRBJ2-1; 11 bases are shared with TRBD2. Germline V lookup: CDR1 SGHNT, CDR2 YYREEE (reference sequence). Germline trimming cut 5 bases from V and 8 bases from J; bases unmatched to any gene: 12. This CDR3 region has 16 residues. CDR3 residues: CASRKSLAGVADEQFF. The DNA of the CDR3 is TGTGCCAGCAGGAAATCACTAGCGGGAGTAGCGGATGAGCAGTTCTTC.

This sequence joins TRBV5-1 and TRBJ2-5; D perhaps matches TRBD2 (6 bases). Trimming removed 0 bases from V and 3 bases from J, with 18 bases in between. Germline V lookup: CDR1 SGHRS, CDR2 YFSETQ. This CDR3 comprises 17 residues. The CDR3 sequence: CASSLGLRGSHEETQYF. The CDR3 DNA reads TGCGCCAGCAGCTTGGGCCTTCGGGGGAGCCACGAAGAGACCCAGTACTTC.

This chain joins TRBV19 and TRBJ2-3; the match to TRBD2 covers 16 bases. In germline, CDR1 is LNHDA, CDR2 SQIVND (reference sequence). This CDR3 comprises 12 residues. V lost 10 bases to trimming and J lost 13 bases; unmatched junction nucleotides: 5. CDR3 sequence reads: CATRGLAGGEYF. As DNA, the CDR3 is TGTGCCACCCGGGGACTAGCGGGAGGGGAGTATTTT.

This clone appeared once. The chain has TRBV7-8 and TRBJ2-3, with D possibly matching TRBD2 (6 bases). The CDR3 spans 17 residues. Germline lookup yields CDR1 SGHVS and CDR2 FQNEAQ. Trimming removed 1 base at V and 0 bases at J, with 14 bases between. CDR3 coding DNA: TGTGCCAGCAGCTTAGTCGGGACTCCATTTAGCACAGATACGCAGTATTTT. As protein: CASSLVGTPFSTDTQYF.

V gene TRBV7-2 combines with J gene TRBJ1-6; 11 bases align to TRBD1. Germline CDR1 is SGHTA and CDR2 is FQGNSA. This CDR3 is built from 17 residues. V trimming: 5 bases; J trimming: 4 bases; junction bases outside the gene matches: 7. CDR3 in amino acids: CASSPGQGAFYNSPLHF. CDR3 nucleotide sequence: TGTGCCAGCAGCCCCGGACAGGGGGCCTTTTATAATTCACCCCTCCACTTT.

This clone was seen more than once but under ten times. The chain uses TRBV5-1 and TRBJ2-7; TRBD2 matches at 10 bases. Germline CDR1 is SGHRS and CDR2 is YFSETQ. Trimming took 2 bases from V and 1 from J; bases not matched to a gene: 0. This CDR3 spans 14 amino acids. The CDR3 protein is CASSFSGRSYEQYF. The CDR3 nucleotides read TGCGCCAGCAGCTTTAGCGGGAGGTCCTACGAGCAGTACTTC.

CDR3 in DNA: TGTGCCAGCAGTTTTCTCCCGGGGGGGTTATACGACTACGAGCAGTACTTC. Its translation is CASSFLPGGLYDYEQYF. This chain links TRBV28 with TRBJ2-7, with 8 nucleotides matching TRBD2. After removal of 3 bases from V and 3 bases from J, the junction contained 13 bases not matched to a gene. The CDR3 loop spans 17 amino acids. Germline loops: CDR1 MDHEN, CDR2 SYDVKM.

The chain uses TRBV29-1 and TRBJ1-2; 10 bases map to TRBD1. The CDR3 consists of 13 residues. Germline CDR1 and CDR2: SQVTM and ANQGSEA. V lost 7 bases, J lost 5 bases, and 7 bases stayed unmatched. CDR3 sequence reads: CSAVGDRGYGYTF. CDR3 coding DNA: TGCAGCGCCGTAGGGGACAGGGGATATGGCTACACCTTC.